One T cell receptor (beta chain) is described in this entry. The antigen is not known. Both TCR beta VDJ combination and CDR3 sequence profiling were carried out. Genomic DNA was the template for this profiling. TCRdb redid the calling of the reads with MiXCR, one entry per CDR3 protein. The sample lists some 170,000 distinct CDR3 sequences, roughly 45% seen once, with approximately 1% in the top ten. The data were taken from a study of CD8+CD57+ T cells in acquired aplastic anemia. As for the study in general: Across the sorted CD4+ and CD8+ cells, DNA amounts averaged about 3.2 ug.

Broader study findings: A significant difference in CD8+ Simpson's diversity between patients and controls was not found. About 29 sequences, all CD8+ CDR3, were shared between patients and controls.

The clonotype originates from a human donor in good health. The source material was sorted CD4+, CD8+, or CD8+CD57+ T cells (not recorded which) from PBMCs.

The CDR3 region is CASSFPDSTYGYTF. The CDR3 DNA reads as TGTGCCAGCAGCTTCCCGGACAGTACCTATGGCTACACCTTC. The chain is built from TRBV5-4 and TRBJ1-2; D perhaps matches TRBD1 (6 bases). Germline CDR1 reads SGHNT; CDR2 reads YYREEE (reference sequence). The CDR3 is made up of 14 amino acids. Trimming cost V 2 bases and J 4 bases, with 12 bases left between them.